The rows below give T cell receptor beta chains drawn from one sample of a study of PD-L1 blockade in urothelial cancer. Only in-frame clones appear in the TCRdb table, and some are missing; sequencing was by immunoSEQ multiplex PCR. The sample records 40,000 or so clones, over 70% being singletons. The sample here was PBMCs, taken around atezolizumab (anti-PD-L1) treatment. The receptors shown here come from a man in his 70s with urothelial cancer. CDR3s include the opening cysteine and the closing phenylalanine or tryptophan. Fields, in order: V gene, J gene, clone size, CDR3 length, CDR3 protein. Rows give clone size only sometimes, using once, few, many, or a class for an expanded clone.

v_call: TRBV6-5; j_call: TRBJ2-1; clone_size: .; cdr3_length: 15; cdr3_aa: CASSPRQGPYNEQFF
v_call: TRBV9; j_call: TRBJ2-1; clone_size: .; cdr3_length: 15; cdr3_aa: CASSVDPSQVDEQFF
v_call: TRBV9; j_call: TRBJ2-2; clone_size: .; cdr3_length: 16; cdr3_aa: CASSTRTGLDAGELFF
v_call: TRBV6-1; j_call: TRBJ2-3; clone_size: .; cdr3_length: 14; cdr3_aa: CASNTVWATDTQYF
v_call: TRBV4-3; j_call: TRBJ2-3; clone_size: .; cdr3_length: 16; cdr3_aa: CASSQGWQSSTDTQYF
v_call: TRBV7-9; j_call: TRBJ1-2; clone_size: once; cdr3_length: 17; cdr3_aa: CASSLTGTGGRSDGYTF
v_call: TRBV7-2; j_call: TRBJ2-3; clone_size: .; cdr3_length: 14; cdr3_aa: CASSLGLKGDTQYF
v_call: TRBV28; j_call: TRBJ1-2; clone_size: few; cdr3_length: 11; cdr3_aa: CASSGAYGYTF
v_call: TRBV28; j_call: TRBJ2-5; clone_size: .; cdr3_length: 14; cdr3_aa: CASSYGGDQEIQYF
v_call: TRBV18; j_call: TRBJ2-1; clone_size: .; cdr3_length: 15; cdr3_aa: CASSKQGATYNEQFF
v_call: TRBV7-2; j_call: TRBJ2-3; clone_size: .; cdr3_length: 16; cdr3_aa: CASSLSSGRFTDTQYF
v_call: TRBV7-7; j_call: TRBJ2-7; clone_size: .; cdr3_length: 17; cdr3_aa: CASSLNGETELPYEQYF
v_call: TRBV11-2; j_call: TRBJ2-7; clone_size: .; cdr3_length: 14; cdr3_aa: CASSPLWGLNEQYF
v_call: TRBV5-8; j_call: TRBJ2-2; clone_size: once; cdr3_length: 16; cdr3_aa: CASSRYSGVNTGELFF
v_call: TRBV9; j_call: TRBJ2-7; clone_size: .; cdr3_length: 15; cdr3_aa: CASNTQGLVGDEQYF
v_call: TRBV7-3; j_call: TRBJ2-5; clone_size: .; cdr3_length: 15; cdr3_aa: CASSLTAGAGETQYF
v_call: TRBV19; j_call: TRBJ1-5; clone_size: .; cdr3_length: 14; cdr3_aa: CASSIGTAREPQHF
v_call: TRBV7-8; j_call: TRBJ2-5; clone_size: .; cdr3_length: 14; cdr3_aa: CASSSAQGRETQYF
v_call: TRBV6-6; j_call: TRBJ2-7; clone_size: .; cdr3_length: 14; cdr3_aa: CASSAGTSGNEQYF
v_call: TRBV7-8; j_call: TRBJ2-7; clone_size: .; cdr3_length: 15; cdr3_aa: CASSLASGRSGEQYF
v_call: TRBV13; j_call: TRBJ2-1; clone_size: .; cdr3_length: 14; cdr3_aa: CASSQRTPLNEQFF
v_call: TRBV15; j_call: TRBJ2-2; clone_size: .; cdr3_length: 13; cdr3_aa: CATSRDTGGELFF
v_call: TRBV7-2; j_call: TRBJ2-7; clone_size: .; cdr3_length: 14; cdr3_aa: CASSLAGRVQEQYF
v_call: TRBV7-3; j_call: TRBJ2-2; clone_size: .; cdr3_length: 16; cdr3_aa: CASSKDSGGAIGELFF
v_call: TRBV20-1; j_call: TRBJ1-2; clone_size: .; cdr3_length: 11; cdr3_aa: CSASGVHGYTF
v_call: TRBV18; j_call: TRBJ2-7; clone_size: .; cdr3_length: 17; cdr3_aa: CASSPLVGGRNGYEQYF
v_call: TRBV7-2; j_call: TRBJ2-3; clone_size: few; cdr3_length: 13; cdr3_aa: CASSLESGDTQYF
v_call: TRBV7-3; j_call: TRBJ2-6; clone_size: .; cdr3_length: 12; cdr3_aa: CASSGGANVLTF
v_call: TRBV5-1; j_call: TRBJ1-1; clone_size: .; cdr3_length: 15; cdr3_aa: CASSTQGQGIPEAFF
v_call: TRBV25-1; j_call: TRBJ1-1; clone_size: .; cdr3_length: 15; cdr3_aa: CASSIGTGANTEAFF
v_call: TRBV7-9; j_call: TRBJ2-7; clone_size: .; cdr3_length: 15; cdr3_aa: CASSFGGTSSYEQYF
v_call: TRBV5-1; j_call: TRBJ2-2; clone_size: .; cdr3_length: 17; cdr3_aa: CASSKGLAGAHTGELFF
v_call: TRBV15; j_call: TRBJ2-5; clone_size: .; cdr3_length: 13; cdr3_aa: CATSRGGGETQYF
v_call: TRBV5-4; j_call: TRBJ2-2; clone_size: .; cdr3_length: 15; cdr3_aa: CASSAGQVNTGELFF
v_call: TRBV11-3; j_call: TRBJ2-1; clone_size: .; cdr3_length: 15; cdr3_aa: CASSFSGGAWNEQFF
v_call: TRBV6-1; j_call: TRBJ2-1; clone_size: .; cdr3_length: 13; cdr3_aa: CASSDQGGNEQFF
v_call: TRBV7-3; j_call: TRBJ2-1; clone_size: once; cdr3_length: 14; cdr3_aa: CASSIGRGGYEQFF
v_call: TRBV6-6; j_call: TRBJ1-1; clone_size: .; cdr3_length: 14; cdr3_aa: CASSYSGANTEAFF